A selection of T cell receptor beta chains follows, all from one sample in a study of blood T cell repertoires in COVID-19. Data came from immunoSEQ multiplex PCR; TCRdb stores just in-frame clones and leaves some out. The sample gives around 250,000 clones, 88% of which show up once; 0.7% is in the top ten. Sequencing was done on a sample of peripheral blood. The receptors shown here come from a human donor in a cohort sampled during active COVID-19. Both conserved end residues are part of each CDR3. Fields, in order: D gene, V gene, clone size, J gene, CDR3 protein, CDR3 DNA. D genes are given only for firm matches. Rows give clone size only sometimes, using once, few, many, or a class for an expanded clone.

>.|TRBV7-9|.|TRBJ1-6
CASSLAYKPPLHF
TGTGCCAGCAGCTTAGCGTATAAGCCACCCCTCCACTTT
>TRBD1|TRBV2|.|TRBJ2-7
CASSVDRGRTYEQYF
TGTGCCAGCAGTGTTGACAGGGGAAGGACCTACGAGCAGTACTTC
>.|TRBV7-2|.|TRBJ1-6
CASSFFRAPLHF
TGTGCCAGCAGCTTTTTTCGCGCACCCCTCCACTTT
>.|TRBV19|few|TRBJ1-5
CASSIFGQLPSQPQHF
TGTGCCAGTAGTATTTTTGGACAATTACCGAGCCAGCCCCAGCATTTT
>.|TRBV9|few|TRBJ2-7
CASSAHASVNYEQYF
TGTGCCAGCAGCGCCCATGCCTCAGTAAACTACGAGCAGTACTTC
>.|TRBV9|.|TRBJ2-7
CASSSRDLFYEQYF
TGTGCCAGCAGCTCCCGGGACTTATTCTACGAGCAGTACTTC
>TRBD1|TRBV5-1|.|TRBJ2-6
CASSPGTGLASSGANVLTF
TGCGCCAGCAGCCCCGGGACAGGCCTTGCCTCTTCTGGGGCCAACGTCCTGACTTTC
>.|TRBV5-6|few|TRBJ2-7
CASSLTDYEQYF
TGTGCCAGCAGCCTAACTGATTACGAGCAGTACTTC
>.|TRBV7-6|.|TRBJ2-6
CASSSLLSGANVLTF
TGTGCCAGCAGCTCCCTTCTCTCTGGGGCCAACGTCCTGACTTTC
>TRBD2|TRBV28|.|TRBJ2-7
CASSLSGAGGYEQYF
TGTGCCAGCAGTTTAAGCGGGGCGGGAGGCTACGAGCAGTACTTC
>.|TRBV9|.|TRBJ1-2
CASSPGGAGYWYTF
TGTGCCAGCAGCCCCGGAGGAGCCGGTTATTGGTACACCTTC
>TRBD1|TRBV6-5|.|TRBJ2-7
CATKPDRGPSYEQYF
TGTGCCACCAAACCCGACAGGGGCCCTTCCTACGAGCAGTACTTC
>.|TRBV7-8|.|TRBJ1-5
CASSLVAVFGQPQHF
TGTGCCAGCAGCTTAGTGGCGGTTTTCGGGCAGCCCCAGCATTTT
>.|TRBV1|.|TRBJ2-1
CTSSQTSGRAGVHEQFF
TGCACCAGCAGCCAGACTAGCGGGAGGGCCGGGGTCCATGAGCAGTTCTTC
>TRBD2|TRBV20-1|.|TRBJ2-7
CSAGGGGARQDEQYF
TGCAGTGCTGGTGGCGGGGGGGCGAGGCAGGATGAGCAGTACTTC
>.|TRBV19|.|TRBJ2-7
CASSSPGLSYEQYF
TGTGCCAGTAGTTCCCCGGGACTCTCCTACGAGCAGTACTTC
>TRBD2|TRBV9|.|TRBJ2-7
CASSAGTSGTYEQYF
TGTGCCAGCAGCGCAGGGACTAGCGGAACCTACGAGCAGTACTTC
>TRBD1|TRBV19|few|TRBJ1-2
CASSRTGYGYTF
TGTGCCAGTTCCAGGACAGGGTATGGCTACACCTTC
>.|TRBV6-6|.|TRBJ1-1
CASRRGDIIENTEAFF
TGTGCCAGCAGGCGTGGGGACATCATCGAGAACACTGAAGCTTTCTTT
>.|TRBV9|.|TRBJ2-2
CASSVTGTKNTGELFF
TGTGCCAGCAGCGTAACCGGGACAAAAAACACCGGGGAGCTGTTTTTT
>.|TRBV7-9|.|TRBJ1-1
CASRGASSTEAFF
TGTGCCAGCCGCGGGGCGTCTTCCACTGAAGCTTTCTTT
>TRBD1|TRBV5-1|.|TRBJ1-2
CASASDRAYGYTF
TGCGCCAGTGCATCGGACAGGGCCTATGGCTACACCTTC
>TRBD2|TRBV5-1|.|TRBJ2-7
CASSLWGFGGSKDEQYF
TGCGCCAGCAGCTTGTGGGGCTTCGGCGGGAGTAAAGACGAGCAGTACTTC
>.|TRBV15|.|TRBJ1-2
CATSRAYYGYTF
TGTGCCACCAGCAGAGCCTACTATGGCTACACCTTC
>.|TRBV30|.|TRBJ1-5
CAWSRGQFNQPQHF
TGTGCCTGGTCCCGAGGACAGTTCAATCAGCCCCAGCATTTT
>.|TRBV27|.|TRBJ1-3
CASSPGDSGNTIYF
TGTGCCAGCAGTCCAGGGGACTCTGGAAACACCATATATTTT
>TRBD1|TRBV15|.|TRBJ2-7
CATSRGTDRAYEQYF
TGTGCCACCAGCAGAGGCACGGACAGGGCCTACGAGCAGTACTTC
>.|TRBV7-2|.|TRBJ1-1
CASSFQKNTEAFF
TGTGCCAGCAGCTTCCAGAAGAACACTGAAGCTTTCTTT
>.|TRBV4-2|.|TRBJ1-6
CASSQDPGIRTQNSPLHF
TGTGCCAGCAGCCAAGATCCCGGGATCCGAACCCAAAATTCACCCCTCCACTTT
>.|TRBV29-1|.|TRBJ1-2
CSVEDLRTEGGYTF
TGCAGCGTTGAAGATCTTCGGACAGAAGGTGGCTACACCTTC
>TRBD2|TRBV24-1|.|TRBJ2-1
CATSEPGLAGEVEQFF
TGTGCCACCAGTGAACCGGGACTAGCGGGAGAAGTTGAGCAGTTCTTC
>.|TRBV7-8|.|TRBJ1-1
CASSLYGVRGTEAFF
TGTGCCAGCAGCTTATATGGTGTCAGGGGCACTGAAGCTTTCTTT
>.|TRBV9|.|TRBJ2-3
CASSIREGRLTDTQYF
TGTGCCAGCAGCATCCGAGAAGGGAGGCTCACAGATACGCAGTATTTT
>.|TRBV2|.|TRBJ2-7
CASSDPPLQGRTYPEQYF
TGTGCCAGCAGTGACCCCCCCTTGCAGGGGCGAACTTATCCCGAGCAGTACTTC
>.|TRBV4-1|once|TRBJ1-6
CASSPRYFPGDNSPLHF
TGCGCCAGCAGCCCTCGTTACTTCCCCGGGGATAATTCACCCCTCCACTTT
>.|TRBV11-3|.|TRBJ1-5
CASSPPRGGLGQPQHF
TGTGCCAGCAGCCCCCCCCGGGGGGGATTGGGCCAGCCCCAGCATTTT
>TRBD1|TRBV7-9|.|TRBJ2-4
CASSLQQGAFLVKNIQYF
TGTGCCAGCAGCTTACAACAGGGGGCCTTCCTTGTCAAAAACATTCAGTACTTC
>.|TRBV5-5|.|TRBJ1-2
CASSRPGGTYGYTF
TGTGCCAGCAGCCGGCCGGGGGGGACCTATGGCTACACCTTC
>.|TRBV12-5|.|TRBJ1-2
CASGFGGYGYTF
TGTGCTAGTGGTTTCGGGGGGTATGGCTACACCTTC
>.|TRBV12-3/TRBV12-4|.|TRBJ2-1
CASSLDRSNEQFF
TGTGCCAGCAGTTTAGACAGGAGCAATGAGCAGTTCTTC
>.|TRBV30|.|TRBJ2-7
CAWGDTTYEQYF
TGTGCCTGGGGGGACACGACCTACGAGCAGTACTTC
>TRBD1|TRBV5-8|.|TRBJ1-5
CASSSTGQGNQPQHF
TGTGCCAGCAGCTCTACGGGACAGGGTAATCAGCCCCAGCATTTT
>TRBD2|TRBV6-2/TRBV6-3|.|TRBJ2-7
CASSYTGLGPYEQYF
TGTGCCAGCAGTTACACAGGACTAGGACCTTACGAGCAGTACTTC
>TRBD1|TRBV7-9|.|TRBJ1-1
CASSLTGETEAFF
TGTGCCAGCAGCTTGACAGGGGAGACTGAAGCTTTCTTT
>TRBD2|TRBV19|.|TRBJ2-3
CASRPGLASDTQYF
TGTGCCAGTAGACCGGGACTAGCGTCAGATACGCAGTATTTT
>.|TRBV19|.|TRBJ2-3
CASSIMAGRTDTQYF
TGTGCCAGTAGTATAATGGCGGGACGGACAGATACGCAGTATTTT
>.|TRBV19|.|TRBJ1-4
CASSYGGPADEKLFF
TGTGCCAGTAGTTATGGAGGGCCGGCGGATGAAAAACTGTTTTTT
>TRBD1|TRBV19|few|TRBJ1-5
CASTADRGDQPQHF
TGTGCCAGTACCGCCGACAGGGGTGATCAGCCCCAGCATTTT
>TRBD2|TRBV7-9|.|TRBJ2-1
CATASPAGGQRPDNEQFF
TGTGCCACCGCCAGCCCAGCGGGAGGCCAACGACCCGACAATGAGCAGTTCTTC
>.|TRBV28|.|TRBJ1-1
CASSHPRRGSTEAFF
TGTGCCAGCAGCCATCCCCGCAGGGGTAGCACTGAAGCTTTCTTT
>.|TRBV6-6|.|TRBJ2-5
CASSFSGETQYF
TGTGCCAGCAGTTTTAGCGGAGAGACCCAGTACTTC
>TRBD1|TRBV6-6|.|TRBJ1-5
CASSPRGDGNQPQHF
TGTGCCAGCAGCCCCAGGGGGGACGGCAATCAGCCCCAGCATTTT